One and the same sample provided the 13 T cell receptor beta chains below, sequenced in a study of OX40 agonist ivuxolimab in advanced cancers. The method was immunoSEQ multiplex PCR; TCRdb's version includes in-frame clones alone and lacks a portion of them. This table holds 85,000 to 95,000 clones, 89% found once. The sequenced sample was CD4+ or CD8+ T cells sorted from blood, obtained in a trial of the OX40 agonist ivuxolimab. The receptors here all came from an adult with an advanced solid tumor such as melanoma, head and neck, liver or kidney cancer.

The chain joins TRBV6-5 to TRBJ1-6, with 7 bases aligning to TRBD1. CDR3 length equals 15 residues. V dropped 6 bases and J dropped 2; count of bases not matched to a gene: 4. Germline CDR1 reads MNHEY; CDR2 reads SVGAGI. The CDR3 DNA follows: TGTGCCAGCAGCCTGGACAGGCCCTATAATTCACCCCTCCACTTT. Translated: CASSLDRPYNSPLHF.

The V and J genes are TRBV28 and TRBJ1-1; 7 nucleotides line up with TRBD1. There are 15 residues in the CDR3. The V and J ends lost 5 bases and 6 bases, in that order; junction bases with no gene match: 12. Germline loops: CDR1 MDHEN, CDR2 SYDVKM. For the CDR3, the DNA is TGTGCCAGCAGTCCCTCGACAGGGTTATCTGCTGAAGCTTTCTTT. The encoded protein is CASSPSTGLSAEAFF.

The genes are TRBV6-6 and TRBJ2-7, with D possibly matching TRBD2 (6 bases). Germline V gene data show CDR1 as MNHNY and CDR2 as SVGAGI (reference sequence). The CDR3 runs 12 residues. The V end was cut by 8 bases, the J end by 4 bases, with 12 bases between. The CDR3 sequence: CASHGGTYEQYF. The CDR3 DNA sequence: TGTGCCAGCCACGGCGGGACTTACGAGCAGTACTTC.

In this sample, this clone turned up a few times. CDR3: CASTPTGRSYNSPLHF. As DNA, the CDR3 is TGTGCCAGTACCCCGACAGGGAGGTCCTATAATTCACCCCTCCACTTT. The chain employs TRBV19 and TRBJ1-6; TRBD1 matches at 7 bases. Germline-derived CDR1 and CDR2 are LNHDA and SQIVND (reference sequence). After removal of 7 bases from V and 1 base from J, the junction contained 7 bases not matched to a gene. The CDR3 spans 16 residues.

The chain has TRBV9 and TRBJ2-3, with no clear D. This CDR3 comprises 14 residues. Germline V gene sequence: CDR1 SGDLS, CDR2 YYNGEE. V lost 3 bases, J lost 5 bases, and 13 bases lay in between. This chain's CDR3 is CASSDLWSQDTQYF. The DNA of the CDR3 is TGTGCCAGCAGCGACCTTTGGTCGCAAGATACGCAGTATTTT.

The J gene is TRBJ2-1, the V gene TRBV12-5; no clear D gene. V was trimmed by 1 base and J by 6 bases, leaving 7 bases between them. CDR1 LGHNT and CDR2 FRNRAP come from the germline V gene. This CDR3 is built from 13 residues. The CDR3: CASGLAASNEQFF. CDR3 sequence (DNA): TGTGCTAGTGGTTTGGCCGCTTCCAATGAGCAGTTCTTC.

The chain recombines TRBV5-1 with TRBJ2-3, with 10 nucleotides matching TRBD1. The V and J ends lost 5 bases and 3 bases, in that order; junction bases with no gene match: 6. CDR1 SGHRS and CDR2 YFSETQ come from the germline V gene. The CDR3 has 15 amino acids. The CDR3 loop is CASREDRGGTDTQYF. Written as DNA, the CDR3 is TGCGCCAGCAGAGAGGACAGGGGGGGAACAGATACGCAGTATTTT.

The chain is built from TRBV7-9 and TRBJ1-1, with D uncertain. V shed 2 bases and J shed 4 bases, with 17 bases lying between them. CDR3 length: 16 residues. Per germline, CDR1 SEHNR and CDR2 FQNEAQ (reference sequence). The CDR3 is CASSLLAGVEFTEAFF. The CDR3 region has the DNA TGTGCCAGCAGCTTATTGGCGGGTGTCGAGTTCACTGAAGCTTTCTTT.

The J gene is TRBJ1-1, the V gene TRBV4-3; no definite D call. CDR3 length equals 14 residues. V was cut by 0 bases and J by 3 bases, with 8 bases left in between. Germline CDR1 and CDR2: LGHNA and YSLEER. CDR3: CASSQDSEDTEAFF. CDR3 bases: TGCGCCAGCAGCCAAGATAGCGAGGACACTGAAGCTTTCTTT.

This CDR3 reads CASSEQGANTEAFF. The CDR3 DNA sequence: TGTGCCAGCAGCGAACAGGGGGCGAACACTGAAGCTTTCTTT. J is TRBJ1-1 and V is TRBV7-3, with 9 bases identical to TRBD1. Losses at the gene ends were 5 bases for V and 1 base for J; bases not matched to a gene: 2. CDR1 SGHTA and CDR2 FQGTGA come from the germline V gene. The CDR3 totals 14 residues.

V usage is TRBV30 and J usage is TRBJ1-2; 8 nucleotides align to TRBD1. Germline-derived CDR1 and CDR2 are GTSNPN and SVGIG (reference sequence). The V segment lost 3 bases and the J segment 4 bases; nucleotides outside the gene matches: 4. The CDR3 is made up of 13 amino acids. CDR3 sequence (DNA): TGTGCCTGGAGACCGGACAGGGCCTATGGCTACACCTTC. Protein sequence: CAWRPDRAYGYTF.

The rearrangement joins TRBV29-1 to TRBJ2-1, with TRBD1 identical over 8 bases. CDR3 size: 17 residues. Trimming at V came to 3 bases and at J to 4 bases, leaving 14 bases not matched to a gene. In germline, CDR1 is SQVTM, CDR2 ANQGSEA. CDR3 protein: CSVEGRGPRAKYNEQFF. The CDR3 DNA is TGCAGCGTTGAGGGCAGGGGGCCACGGGCCAAATACAATGAGCAGTTCTTC.

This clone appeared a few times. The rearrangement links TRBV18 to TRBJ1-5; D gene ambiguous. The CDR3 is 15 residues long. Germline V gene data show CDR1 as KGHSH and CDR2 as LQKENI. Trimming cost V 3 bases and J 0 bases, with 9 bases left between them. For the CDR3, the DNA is TGTGCCAGCTCACCGGGCAGGAATAGCAATCAGCCCCAGCATTTT. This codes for CASSPGRNSNQPQHF.